A single sample gave rise to the 27 T cell receptor beta chains below, sequenced in a study of blood T cell repertoires in COVID-19. TCRdb's table, derived via immunoSEQ multiplex PCR, lists solely in-frame clones and lacks some. This repertoire shows 6,000 or so clones, approximately 90% found once; its top ten account for about 7%. Specimen: peripheral blood. Source of these receptors: a human donor in a cohort sampled during active COVID-19.

The chain recombines TRBV4-3 with TRBJ2-3, with TRBD2 matching over 8 bases. With V trimmed by 4 bases and J by 2 bases, 11 bases remained unmatched. This CDR3 is 17 amino acids long. CDR1 is LGHNA and CDR2 is YSLEER in the germline V gene. In DNA, the CDR3 is TGCGCCAGCAGCCCTACTAGCGGCGGGGCGAACACAGATACGCAGTATTTT. Translating gives CASSPTSGGANTDTQYF.

This sequence joins TRBV6-2 or TRBV6-3 and TRBJ2-1, with TRBD2 identical over 7 bases. The trim removed 5 bases at V and 5 bases at J, leaving 9 bases unmatched. Germline values: CDR1 MNHEY, CDR2 SVGEGT. The CDR3 runs 15 residues. The CDR3 bases are TGTGCCAGCAGTCCCCATGCGGCGGGGGACAATGAGCAGTTCTTC. Its protein is CASSPHAAGDNEQFF.

The CDR3 DNA reads TGTGCCAGCAGCCCGGGACAATCGGCGGGCAATCAGCCCCAGCATTTT. Translation gives CASSPGQSAGNQPQHF. The chain recombines TRBV7-8 with TRBJ1-5; weak D call: TRBD1 (6 bases). The CDR3 sequence is 16 residues long. From germline, CDR1 is SGHVS and CDR2 FQNEAQ. The germline V and J ends were trimmed by 5 bases and 2 bases, with 16 bases remaining between them.

This clone turned up a few times. This sequence joins TRBV19 and TRBJ1-1; D call uncertain. The CDR3 consists of 15 residues. V lost 0 bases to trimming and J lost 0 bases, with 8 bases between them. Looked up from germline, CDR1 is LNHDA and CDR2 is SQIVND (reference sequence). The CDR3 is CASSIDWAMNTEAFF. CDR3 coding DNA: TGTGCCAGTAGTATAGATTGGGCGATGAACACTGAAGCTTTCTTT.

The rearrangement links TRBV12-3 or TRBV12-4 to TRBJ2-7; possibly TRBD2 for D (6 bases). The CDR3 totals 13 residues. Between the trimmed V and J ends, which lost 3 bases and 5 bases, there was a span of 11 bases. CDR3 residues: CASSFRGNNEQYF. CDR3 coding DNA: TGTGCCAGCAGTTTTCGCGGGAACAACGAGCAGTACTTC.

This chain uses TRBV5-4 with TRBJ2-1; 10 bases fit TRBD2. The CDR3 runs 15 residues. In germline, CDR1 is SGHNT, CDR2 YYREEE (reference sequence). The junction had 6 bases not matched to a gene; V was cut back by 0 bases and J by 9 bases. CDR3 bases: TGTGCCAGCAGCTTGGAGGTTAGCGGGGGGTTTGAGCAGTTCTTC. Translation: CASSLEVSGGFEQFF.

The genes are TRBV19 and TRBJ2-1, with TRBD2 matching 14 bases. Germline values: CDR1 LNHDA, CDR2 SQIVND (reference sequence). The trim removed 7 bases at V and 4 bases at J, leaving 12 bases unmatched. The CDR3 contains 18 residues. Written as DNA, the CDR3 is TGTGCCAGTACCAGTAGGGGACTAGCGGGAGTTCGGTACAATGAGCAGTTCTTC. Its protein product is CASTSRGLAGVRYNEQFF. Full variable domain (rest looked up from reference TRBV19 and TRBJ2-1): DGGITQSPKYLFRKEGQNVTLSCEQNLNHDAMYWYRQDPGQGLRLIYYSQIVNDFQKGDIAEGYSVSREKKESFPLTVTSAQKNPTAFYLCASTSRGLAGVRYNEQFFGPGTRLTVL.

V gene TRBV28 combines with J gene TRBJ1-2; no definite D call. The CDR3 is 13 residues long. Between the trimmed V and J ends, which lost 3 bases and 7 bases, there was a span of 12 bases. CDR1 is MDHEN, CDR2 SYDVKM, per germline. The CDR3 bases are TGTGCCAGCAGTTTGGGGTGGGCGGGTGGCTACACCTTC. Encoded protein: CASSLGWAGGYTF.

V is TRBV2 and J is TRBJ1-1; 9 bases map to TRBD1. Trimming took 8 bases from V and 0 from J; bases not matched to a gene: 10. Germline CDR1 reads SNHLY; CDR2 reads FYNNEI. The CDR3 contains 16 residues. The CDR3 loop is CASQTGTGTMNTEAFF. In DNA form, the CDR3 reads TGTGCCAGCCAGACCGGGACAGGGACCATGAACACTGAAGCTTTCTTT.

The genes are TRBV29-1 and TRBJ1-4; TRBD1 might be the D (6 bases). The CDR3 totals 13 residues. Trimming took off 6 bases at V and 6 bases at J, with 14 bases between the two ends. Germline V lookup: CDR1 SQVTM, CDR2 ANQGSEA. The CDR3 nucleotides are TGCAGCGTACCAGGGGATAGGGATGAAAAACTGTTTTTT. This gives the protein CSVPGDRDEKLFF. The whole variable domain, filled in from reference TRBV29-1 and TRBJ1-4, reads SAVISQKPSRDICQRGTSLTIQCQVDSQVTMMFWYRQQPGQSLTLIATANQGSEATYESGFVIDKFPISRPNLTFSTLTVSNMSPEDSSIYLCSVPGDRDEKLFFGSGTQLSVL.

This clone appeared a single time. The chain links TRBV7-2 to TRBJ2-3; TRBD2 aligns across 9 bases. There are 16 residues in the CDR3. Germline assignment: CDR1 SGHTA and CDR2 FQGNSA. J lost 2 bases, V lost 5 bases, and 8 bases had no gene match. The chain's CDR3 is CASSLDAGGPTDTQYF. CDR3 in DNA: TGTGCCAGCAGCCTCGACGCGGGAGGGCCCACAGATACGCAGTATTTT.

The chain recombines TRBV6-5 with TRBJ2-5, with a possible D match to TRBD1 (7 bases). The V and J ends lost 7 bases and 5 bases respectively, with 17 bases between them. This CDR3 has 14 residues. The V gene's germline CDR1 is MNHEY and CDR2 SVGAGI. The CDR3 DNA reads TGTGCCAGCACAGGGCAGGGGGGTTCGGAGACCCAGTACTTC. Translation gives CASTGQGGSETQYF.

CDR3 sequence: CASSSDRGRGETQYF. The DNA of the CDR3 is TGTGCCAGCAGCTCGGACAGGGGGCGAGGGGAGACCCAGTACTTC. This chain uses TRBV5-4 with TRBJ2-5, with 11 nucleotides matching TRBD1. V trimming: 3 bases; J trimming: 5 bases; junction bases outside the gene matches: 6. CDR1 and CDR2 (germline): SGHNT, YYREEE (reference sequence). The CDR3 is 15 amino acids.

This sequence joins TRBV2 and TRBJ2-5; 8 positions agree with TRBD2. V lost 5 bases and J lost 4; bases outside the gene matches: 9. The CDR3 has 15 amino acids. CDR1 and CDR2 from the germline V gene are SNHLY and FYNNEI. CDR3 region: CASSPRLAPGETQYF. DNA for the CDR3: TGTGCCAGCAGTCCAAGACTAGCGCCGGGAGAGACCCAGTACTTC.

The chain carries TRBV10-2 and TRBJ1-5, with D possibly TRBD1 on 5 matching bases. V dropped 4 bases and J dropped 8 bases, with 24 bases sitting between them. Germline V gene sequence: CDR1 WSHSY, CDR2 SAAADI. This CDR3 is 17 amino acids long. The CDR3 here is CASSVGSGGPPREPQHF. DNA of the CDR3: TGCGCCAGCAGTGTTGGCTCCGGGGGTCCCCCCAGGGAGCCCCAGCATTTT.

This clone was picked up one time. The J gene is TRBJ1-2, the V gene TRBV2; a weak D match, TRBD1 (5 bases). Between the trimmed V and J ends, which lost 5 bases and 5 bases, there was a span of 12 bases. CDR3 length: 13 amino acids. Germline V gene sequence: CDR1 SNHLY, CDR2 FYNNEI. The CDR3 protein is CASSRGQVYGYTF. The CDR3 DNA is TGTGCCAGCAGTCGCGGACAAGTTTATGGCTACACCTTC.

Here the CDR3 DNA reads TGTGCCAGCAGCTTACGCCGGGAGAAGAGCTATGAGCAGTTCTTC. Its translation is CASSLRREKSYEQFF. The V and J genes are TRBV7-8 and TRBJ2-1; D may be TRBD2 (6 bases). Trimming pared 2 bases from V and 8 bases from J, leaving 16 bases between. Germline values: CDR1 SGHVS, CDR2 FQNEAQ. There are 15 residues in the CDR3.

This clone occurred once. The V and J genes are TRBV19 and TRBJ2-2; perhaps TRBD2 as D (8 bases). Looked up from germline, CDR1 is LNHDA and CDR2 is SQIVND (reference sequence). Trimming took off 8 bases at V and 8 bases at J, with 27 bases between the two ends. The CDR3 sequence is 17 residues long. CDR3 amino acids: CASRAGGGTAIIGELFF. CDR3 nucleotide sequence: TGTGCCAGTCGTGCCGGGGGGGGGACAGCGATCATAGGGGAGCTGTTTTTT.

The rearrangement uses TRBV27 and TRBJ1-2; D not resolved. CDR1 and CDR2 (germline): MNHEY, SMNVEV (reference sequence). This CDR3 comprises 13 residues. V was pared by 5 bases and J by 3 bases, with 10 bases between. CDR3 DNA sequence: TGTGCCAGCAGTCAACAGCCAGACTATGGCTACACCTTC. This translates into CASSQQPDYGYTF.

This clone appeared once. The chain recombines TRBV6-5 with TRBJ1-2; D is uncertain. Germline assignment: CDR1 MNHEY and CDR2 SVGAGI. The V and J ends lost 6 bases and 7 bases respectively, with 12 bases between them. The CDR3 spans 12 residues. The CDR3 loop reads CASRAVVGGYTF. CDR3 sequence (DNA): TGTGCCAGCAGGGCGGTAGTCGGTGGCTACACCTTC.

The rearrangement links TRBV5-1 to TRBJ2-2; TRBD2 matches 7 bases. This CDR3 is 15 amino acids long. Losses at the gene ends were 4 bases for V and 3 bases for J; bases not matched to a gene: 6. Germline loops: CDR1 SGHRS, CDR2 YFSETQ. Here the CDR3 reads CASSPRAGDTGELFF. The CDR3 coding sequence is TGCGCCAGCAGCCCCCGGGCGGGAGACACCGGGGAGCTGTTTTTT.

The chain carries TRBV3-1 (or the pseudogene TRBV3-2) and TRBJ2-7; D perhaps matches TRBD2 (6 bases). The CDR3 covers 16 residues. Trimming removed 3 bases from V and 3 bases from J, with 18 bases in between. Germline-derived CDR1 and CDR2 are LGHDT and YNNKEL (reference sequence). The CDR3 bases are TGTGCCAGCAGCCACGGGCGGGGACGTGGGGACTACGAGCAGTACTTC. It yields the protein CASSHGRGRGDYEQYF.

The chain joins TRBV7-2 to TRBJ2-4, with 8 bases that match TRBD1. Germline CDR1 reads SGHTA; CDR2 reads FQGNSA. The CDR3 sequence is 19 residues long. V lost 5 bases, J lost 0 bases, and 15 bases stayed unmatched. In nucleotides, the CDR3 is TGTGCCAGCAGCCCGCGGCAAGGGACAGGAGAACTAGCCAAAAACATTCAGTACTTC. Translating it yields CASSPRQGTGELAKNIQYF.

V and J are TRBV5-4 and TRBJ2-5; no definite D call. CDR1 and CDR2 from the germline V gene are SGHNT and YYREEE (reference sequence). The CDR3 spans 15 residues. V was trimmed by 1 base and J by 2 bases, leaving 12 bases between them. CDR3 DNA sequence: TGTGCCAGCAGCTTGTCTCAGAAACCACAAGAGACCCAGTACTTC. Amino acids: CASSLSQKPQETQYF.

V and J are TRBV12-3 or TRBV12-4 and TRBJ1-2; perhaps TRBD1 as D (5 bases). This CDR3 spans 13 amino acids. V lost 6 bases to trimming and J lost 6 bases, with 14 bases between them. CDR3 region: CASSQGLRHGYTF. The CDR3 DNA is TGTGCCAGCAGCCAGGGCCTTCGTCATGGCTACACCTTC.

This chain uses TRBV5-6 with TRBJ1-1, with 7 bases aligning to TRBD1. This CDR3 has 13 amino acids. J lost 4 bases, V lost 4 bases, and 4 bases had no gene match. Germline V gene sequence: CDR1 SGHDT, CDR2 YYEEEE. CDR3 nucleotides: TGTGCCAGCAGCCGCCAGGGGGGCACTGAAGCTTTCTTT. It translates to CASSRQGGTEAFF.

Regarding this clone: The junction does not match germline at one end; this may be a read error. V is TRBV12-3 or TRBV12-4 and J is TRBJ2-3, with 9 bases lining up with TRBD2. This CDR3 comprises 11 residues. The chain's CDR3 is CASSRRGLAEF. CDR3 sequence (DNA): TGTGCCAGCAGCCGCCGGGGACTAGCCGAATTT.